The present TCR beta chain was sequenced within a study of shared clonotypes between healthy human individuals. General study findings and limits: Donor clonotype sharing was expected to depend on sequencing depth.

The unsorted PBMC replicate PCRs were performed with about 0.3 ug DNA, around 32,000 T cell genomes. Ten immunoSEQ deep assay plates held the unsorted PBMC DNA. The assay was immunoSEQ multiplex PCR, and TCRdb's table has in-frame clones only and misses some. The table records 450,000 or so clones, about 74% of them present only once. A remark on this clone: The antigen is not known.

Trimming took off 3 bases at V and 5 bases at J, with 12 bases between the two ends. This CDR3 has 13 amino acids. The germline CDR1 and CDR2 sequences are SQVTM and ANQGSEA. Sequenced material: PBMCs. The clonotype comes from a woman aged 40 to 50 in good health. Some clones in this sample may be carry-over from other donors' samples. The V and J genes are TRBV29-1 and TRBJ2-3, with D perhaps TRBD1 (6 bases). CDR3 coding DNA: TGCAGCGTTGATTATACCAGGGGAGATACGCAGTATTTT. It is translated as CSVDYTRGDTQYF.